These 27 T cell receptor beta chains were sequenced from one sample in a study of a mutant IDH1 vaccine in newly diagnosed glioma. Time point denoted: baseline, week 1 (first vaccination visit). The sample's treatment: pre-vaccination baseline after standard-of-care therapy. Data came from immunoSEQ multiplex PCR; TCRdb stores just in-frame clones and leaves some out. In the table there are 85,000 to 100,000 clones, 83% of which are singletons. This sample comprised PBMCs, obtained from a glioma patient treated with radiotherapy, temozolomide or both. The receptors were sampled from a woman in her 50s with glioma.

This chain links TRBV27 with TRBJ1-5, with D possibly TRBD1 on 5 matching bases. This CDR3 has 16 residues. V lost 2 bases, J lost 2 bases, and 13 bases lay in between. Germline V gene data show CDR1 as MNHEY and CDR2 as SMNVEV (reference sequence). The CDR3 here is CASSLVGAKGNQPQHF. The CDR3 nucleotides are TGTGCCAGCAGTTTAGTAGGGGCGAAGGGCAATCAGCCCCAGCATTTT.

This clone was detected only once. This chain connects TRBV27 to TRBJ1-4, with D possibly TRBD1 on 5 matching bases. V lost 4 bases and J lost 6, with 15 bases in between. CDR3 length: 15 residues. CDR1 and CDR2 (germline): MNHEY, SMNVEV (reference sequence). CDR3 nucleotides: TGTGCCAGCAGTTCGCACAGGACCGGGGATGAAAAACTGTTTTTT. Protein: CASSSHRTGDEKLFF.

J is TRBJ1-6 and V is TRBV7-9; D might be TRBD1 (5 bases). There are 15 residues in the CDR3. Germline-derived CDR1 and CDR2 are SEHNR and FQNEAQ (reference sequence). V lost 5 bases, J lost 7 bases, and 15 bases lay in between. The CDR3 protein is CASSLHGGENSPLHF. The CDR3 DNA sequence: TGTGCCAGCAGCCTCCACGGGGGTGAGAATTCACCCCTCCACTTT.

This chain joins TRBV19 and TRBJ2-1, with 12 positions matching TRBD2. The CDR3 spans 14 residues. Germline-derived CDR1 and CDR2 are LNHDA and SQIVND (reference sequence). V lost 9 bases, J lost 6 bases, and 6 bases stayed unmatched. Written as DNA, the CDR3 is TGTGCCAGCGGGGAACTAGCGGGGGGCAATGAGCAGTTCTTC. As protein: CASGELAGGNEQFF.

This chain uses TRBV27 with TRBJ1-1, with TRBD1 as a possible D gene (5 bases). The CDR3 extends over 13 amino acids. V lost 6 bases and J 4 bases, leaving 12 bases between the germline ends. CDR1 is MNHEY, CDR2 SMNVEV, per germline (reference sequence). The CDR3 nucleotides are TGTGCCAGCAGACCGCGGGGGGGCACTGAAGCTTTCTTT. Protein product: CASRPRGGTEAFF.

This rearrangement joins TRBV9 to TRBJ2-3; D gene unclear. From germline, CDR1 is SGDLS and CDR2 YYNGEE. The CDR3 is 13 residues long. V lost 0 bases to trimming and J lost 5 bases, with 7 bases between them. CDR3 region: CASSVDLKDTQYF. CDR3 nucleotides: TGTGCCAGCAGCGTAGACCTCAAAGATACGCAGTATTTT. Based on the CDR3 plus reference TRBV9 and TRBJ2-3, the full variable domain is DSGVTQTPKHLITATGQRVTLRCSPRSGDLSVYWYQQSLDQGLQFLIQYYNGEERAKGNILERFSAQQFPDLHSELNLSSLELGDSALYFCASSVDLKDTQYFGPGTRLTVL.

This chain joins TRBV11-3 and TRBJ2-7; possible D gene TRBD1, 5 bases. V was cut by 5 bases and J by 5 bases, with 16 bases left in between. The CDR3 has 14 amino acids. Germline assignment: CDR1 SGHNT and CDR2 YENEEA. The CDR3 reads CASSPTVGHDEQYF. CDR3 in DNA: TGTGCCAGCAGCCCGACGGTGGGGCATGACGAGCAGTACTTC.

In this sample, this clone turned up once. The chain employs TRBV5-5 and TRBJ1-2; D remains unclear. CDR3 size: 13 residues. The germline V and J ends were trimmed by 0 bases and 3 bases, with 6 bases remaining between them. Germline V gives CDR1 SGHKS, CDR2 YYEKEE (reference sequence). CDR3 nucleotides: TGTGCCAGCAGCTTGGACGGGGACTATGGCTACACCTTC. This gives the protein CASSLDGDYGYTF.

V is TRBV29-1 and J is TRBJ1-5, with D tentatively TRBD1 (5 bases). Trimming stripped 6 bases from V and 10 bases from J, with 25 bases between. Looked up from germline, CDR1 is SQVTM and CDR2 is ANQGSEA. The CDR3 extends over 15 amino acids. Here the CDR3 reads CSVDNQLLQGKPQHF. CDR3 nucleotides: TGCAGCGTGGACAACCAACTTCTGCAGGGTAAACCCCAGCATTTT.

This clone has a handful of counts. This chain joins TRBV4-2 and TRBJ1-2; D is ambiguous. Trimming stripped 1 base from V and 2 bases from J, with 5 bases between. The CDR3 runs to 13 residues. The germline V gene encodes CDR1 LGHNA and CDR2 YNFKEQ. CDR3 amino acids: CASSQGPNYGYTF. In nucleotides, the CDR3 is TGTGCCAGCAGCCAAGGACCCAACTATGGCTACACCTTC.

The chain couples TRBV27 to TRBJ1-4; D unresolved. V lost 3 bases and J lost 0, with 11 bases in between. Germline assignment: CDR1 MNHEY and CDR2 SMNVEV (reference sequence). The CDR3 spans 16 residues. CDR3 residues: CASSFAAKTTNEKLFF. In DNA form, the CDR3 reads TGTGCCAGCAGTTTCGCAGCAAAGACAACTAATGAAAAACTGTTTTTT.

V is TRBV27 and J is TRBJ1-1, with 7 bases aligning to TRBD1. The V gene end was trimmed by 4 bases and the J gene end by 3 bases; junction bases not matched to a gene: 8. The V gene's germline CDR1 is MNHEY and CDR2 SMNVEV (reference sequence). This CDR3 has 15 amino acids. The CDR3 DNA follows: TGTGCCAGCAGTTACAGGGGACTTGGGGACACTGAAGCTTTCTTT. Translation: CASSYRGLGDTEAFF.

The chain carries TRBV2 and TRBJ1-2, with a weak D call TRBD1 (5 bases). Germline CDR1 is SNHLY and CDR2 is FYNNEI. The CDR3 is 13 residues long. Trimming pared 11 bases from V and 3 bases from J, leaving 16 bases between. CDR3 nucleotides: TGTGCCGGCCAGAAAGACAGAGACTATGGCTACACCTTC. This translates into CAGQKDRDYGYTF.

The CDR3, as DNA: TGCGCCAGCAGCTTGGGACGGTACTCTGGAAACACCATATATTTT. It is translated as CASSLGRYSGNTIYF. The V gene is TRBV5-1, the J gene TRBJ1-3; D ambiguous. The germline V gene encodes CDR1 SGHRS and CDR2 YFSETQ. The CDR3 length is 15 residues. V lost 0 bases, J lost 0 bases, and 7 bases lay in between.

CDR3 sequence: CASSVDRGTQETQYF. In DNA, the CDR3 is TGTGCCAGCAGCGTAGACCGGGGCACCCAAGAGACCCAGTACTTC. V and J are TRBV9 and TRBJ2-5, with D possibly being TRBD1 or TRBD2 (5 bases each). Germline loops: CDR1 SGDLS, CDR2 YYNGEE. The V end was cut by 0 bases, the J end by 1 base, with 10 bases between. The CDR3 spans 15 residues.

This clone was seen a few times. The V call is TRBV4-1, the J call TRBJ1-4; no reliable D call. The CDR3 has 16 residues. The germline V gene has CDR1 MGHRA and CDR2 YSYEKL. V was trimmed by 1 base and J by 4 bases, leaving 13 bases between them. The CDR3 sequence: CASSQGVGVGNEKLFF. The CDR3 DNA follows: TGCGCCAGCAGCCAAGGAGTTGGGGTTGGTAATGAAAAACTGTTTTTT.

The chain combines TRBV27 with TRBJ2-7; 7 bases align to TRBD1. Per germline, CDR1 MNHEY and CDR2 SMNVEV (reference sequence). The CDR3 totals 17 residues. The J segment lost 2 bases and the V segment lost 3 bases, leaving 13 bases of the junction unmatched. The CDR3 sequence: CASSFLTPTGTTYEQYF. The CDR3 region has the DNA TGTGCCAGCAGTTTTCTTACTCCGACAGGGACCACCTACGAGCAGTACTTC.

CDR3 DNA: TGTGCCAGCAGCGTAGCGGCAGAAAGCTATGGCTACACCTTC. Amino acids: CASSVAAESYGYTF. The chain carries TRBV9 and TRBJ1-2; D is undetermined. Germline lookup yields CDR1 SGDLS and CDR2 YYNGEE. This CDR3 spans 14 amino acids. Trimming shortened V by 0 bases and J by 4 bases, and 10 bases separated the two germline ends.

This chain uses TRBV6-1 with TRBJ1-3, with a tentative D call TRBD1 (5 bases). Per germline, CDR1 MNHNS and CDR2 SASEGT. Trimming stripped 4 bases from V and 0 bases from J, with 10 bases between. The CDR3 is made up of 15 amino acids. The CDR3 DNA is TGTGCCAGCAGTGTGGAGGGGCACTCTGGAAACACCATATATTTT. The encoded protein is CASSVEGHSGNTIYF.

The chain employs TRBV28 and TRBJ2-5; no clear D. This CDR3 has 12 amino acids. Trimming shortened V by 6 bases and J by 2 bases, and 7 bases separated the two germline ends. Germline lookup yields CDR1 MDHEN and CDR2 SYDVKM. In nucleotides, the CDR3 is TGTGCCAGCAGACAAGAACAAGAGACCCAGTACTTC. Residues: CASRQEQETQYF.

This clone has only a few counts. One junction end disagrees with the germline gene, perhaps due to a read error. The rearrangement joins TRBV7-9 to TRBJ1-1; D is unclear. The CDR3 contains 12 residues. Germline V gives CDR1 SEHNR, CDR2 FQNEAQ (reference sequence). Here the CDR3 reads CASSQSGGSSVF. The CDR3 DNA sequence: TGTGCCAGCAGCCAAAGCGGTGGCAGTTCGGTTTTT.

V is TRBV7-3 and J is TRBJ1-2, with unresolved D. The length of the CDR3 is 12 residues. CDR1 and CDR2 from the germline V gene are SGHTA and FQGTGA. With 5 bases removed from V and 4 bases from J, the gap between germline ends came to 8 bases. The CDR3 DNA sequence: TGTGCCAGCAGCCCCGAGGTCTATGGCTACACCTTC. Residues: CASSPEVYGYTF.

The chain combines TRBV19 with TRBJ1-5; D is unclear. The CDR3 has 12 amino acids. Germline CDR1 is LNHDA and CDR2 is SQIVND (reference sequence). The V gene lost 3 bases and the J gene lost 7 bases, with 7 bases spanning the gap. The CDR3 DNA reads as TGTGCCAGTAGTATTTACAGCCAGCCCCAGCATTTT. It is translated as CASSIYSQPQHF.

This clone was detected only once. CDR3 residues: CASSQWASYGYTF. The CDR3 DNA follows: TGCGCCAGCAGCCAATGGGCGTCATATGGCTACACCTTC. The V and J genes are TRBV4-3 and TRBJ1-2, with no clear D. The V and J ends lost 2 bases and 5 bases respectively, with 9 bases between them. There are 13 residues in the CDR3. Per germline, CDR1 LGHNA and CDR2 YSLEER.

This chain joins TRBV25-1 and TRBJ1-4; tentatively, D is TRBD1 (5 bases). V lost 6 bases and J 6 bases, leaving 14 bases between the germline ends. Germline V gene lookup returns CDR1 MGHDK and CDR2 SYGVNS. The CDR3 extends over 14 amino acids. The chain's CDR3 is CASRTEWGDEKLFF. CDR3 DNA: TGTGCCAGCAGGACCGAATGGGGCGATGAAAAACTGTTTTTT.

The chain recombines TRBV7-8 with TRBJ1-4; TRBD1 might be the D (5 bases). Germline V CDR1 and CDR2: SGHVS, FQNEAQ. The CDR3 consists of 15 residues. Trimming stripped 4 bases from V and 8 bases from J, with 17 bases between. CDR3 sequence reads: CASSSGTQRGEKLFF. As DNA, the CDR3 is TGTGCCAGCAGCTCAGGGACCCAGCGGGGCGAAAAACTGTTTTTT. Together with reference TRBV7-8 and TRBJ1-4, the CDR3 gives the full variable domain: GAGVSQSPRYKVAKRGQDVALRCDPISGHVSLFWYQQALGQGPEFLTYFQNEAQLDKSGLPSDRFFAERPEGSVSTLKIQRTQQEDSAVYLCASSSGTQRGEKLFFGSGTQLSVL.

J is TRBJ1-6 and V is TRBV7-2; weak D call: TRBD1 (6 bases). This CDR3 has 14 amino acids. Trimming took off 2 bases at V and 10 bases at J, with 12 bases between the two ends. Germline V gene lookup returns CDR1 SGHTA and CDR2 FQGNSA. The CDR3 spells CASSLSGGDSPLHF. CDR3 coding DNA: TGTGCCAGCAGCTTATCGGGGGGCGACTCACCCCTCCACTTT.